This T cell receptor beta chain was retrieved from a study of CD8 T cells in ankylosing spondylitis. Whole-study results and caveats: Peripheral blood samples showed relatively rare disease-linked clones, and these clones were CD8+. Seemingly characteristic of ankylosing spondylitis blood was a TCR beta motif consisting of about 8 highly homologous variants. The authors reported significant enrichment of disease-linked clones in matched ankylosing spondylitis synovial fluid.

Researchers built TCR beta libraries using quantitative 5'-RACE with molecular barcodes. TCRdb reprocessed the 5' RACE reads via MiXCR and lists one record per CDR3 protein. The sample has about 510,000 distinct CDR3 sequences, approximately 5.3% seen once. Deletions cut 2 bases from V and 2 bases from J, with 10 bases between. The CDR3 covers 15 residues. Germline V lookup: CDR1 SNHLY, CDR2 FYNNEI. This clonotype occurred many times. What it binds is unknown. Specimen: blood, either unsorted or a sorted T cell fraction (not recorded which). This receptor was taken from a male donor with ankylosing spondylitis. The rearrangement joins TRBV2 to TRBJ1-5, with D tentatively TRBD1 (5 bases). The CDR3 protein is CASSEHSGGNQPQHF. The CDR3 nucleotides are TGTGCCAGCAGTGAACATTCGGGGGGCAATCAGCCCCAGCATTTT.